This entry lists 27 T cell receptor beta chains sequenced from one sample in a study of patients and donors after allogeneic stem cell transplantation. TCRdb fed the RT-PCR reads into MiXCR, producing one record per CDR3 protein. In the table there are about 960,000 distinct CDR3 sequences, roughly 18% of which are singletons. Sequencing used blood, either unsorted or a sorted T cell fraction (not recorded which). The receptors were sampled from a human donor who was either an allogeneic HSCT recipient or a stem cell or donor lymphocyte infusion donor (not recorded which). It is not recorded whose cells these are; they may come from a transplant donor.

This chain joins TRBV12-3 or TRBV12-4 and TRBJ1-4; 9 nucleotides agree with TRBD1. This CDR3 has 14 amino acids. Trimming removed 5 bases from V and 8 bases from J; junction bases left unmatched: 6. CDR3 amino acids: CASSKGQGAEKLFF. In nucleotides, the CDR3 is TGTGCCAGCAGTAAGGGACAGGGCGCAGAAAAACTGTTTTTT.

This chain joins TRBV5-1 and TRBJ1-1, with TRBD1 identical over 9 bases. The CDR3 loop spans 18 amino acids. Germline CDR1 reads SGHRS; CDR2 reads YFSETQ. The J segment lost 0 bases and the V segment lost 0 bases, leaving 9 bases of the junction unmatched. The CDR3 is CASSLAGTQGAMNTEAFF. DNA of the CDR3: TGCGCCAGCAGCTTGGCCGGGACACAGGGGGCCATGAACACTGAAGCTTTCTTT. The full variable domain, its missing parts supplied by reference TRBV5-1 and TRBJ1-1, is KAGVTQTPRYLIKTRGQQVTLSCSPISGHRSVSWYQQTPGQGLQFLFEYFSETQRNKGNFPGRFSGRQFSNSRSEMNVSTLELGDSALYLCASSLAGTQGAMNTEAFFGQGTRLTVV.

The table lists this clonotype with a few counts. The chain employs TRBV5-1 and TRBJ2-7; D ambiguous. The CDR3 is 14 amino acids. Between the trimmed V and J ends, which lost 0 bases and 3 bases, there was a span of 10 bases. Germline CDR1 SGHRS, CDR2 YFSETQ. CDR3 region: CASSLDYQNYEQYF. The CDR3 nucleotides are TGCGCCAGCAGCTTGGACTACCAAAACTACGAGCAGTACTTC.

In this sample, this clonotype turned up a few times. This chain links TRBV12-3 or TRBV12-4 with TRBJ2-3, with D possibly matching TRBD1 (8 bases). The V gene lost 6 bases and the J gene lost 4 bases, with 17 bases spanning the gap. This CDR3 has 15 residues. CDR3 in amino acids: CASRIFTGGADTQYF. CDR3 nucleotides: TGTGCCAGCAGGATCTTTACAGGGGGGGCAGATACGCAGTATTTT.

The table lists this clonotype with a few counts. This rearrangement joins TRBV2 to TRBJ2-3, with D perhaps matching TRBD1 or TRBD2 (6 bases each). CDR1 is SNHLY, CDR2 FYNNEI, per germline. There are 15 residues in the CDR3. The ends were cut back, 2 bases at V and 1 base at J, with 10 bases in the middle. The CDR3 nucleotides read TGTGCCAGCAGTGAATCGGGGGCGGGCACAGATACGCAGTATTTT. Protein product: CASSESGAGTDTQYF.

J is TRBJ1-2 and V is TRBV7-3; 8 bases are shared with TRBD1. CDR1 is SGHTA, CDR2 FQGTGA, per germline. The CDR3 loop spans 15 amino acids. V lost 5 bases to trimming and J lost 2 bases; unmatched junction nucleotides: 7. The CDR3 spells CASSIQGGNNYGYTF. CDR3 sequence (DNA): TGTGCCAGCAGCATACAGGGGGGTAACAACTATGGCTACACCTTC.

This clonotype appeared a few times. The CDR3 protein is CASRPGQWNTGELFF. CDR3 DNA: TGTGCCAGCAGACCCGGACAGTGGAACACCGGGGAGCTGTTTTTT. The chain carries TRBV6-1 and TRBJ2-2; possible D gene TRBD1, 6 bases. The V gene lost 6 bases and the J gene lost 1 base, with 12 bases spanning the gap. Germline CDR1 MNHNS, CDR2 SASEGT. The CDR3 sequence is 15 residues long.

V gene TRBV7-2 combines with J gene TRBJ1-5; D ambiguous. The CDR3 is made up of 14 amino acids. Germline loops: CDR1 SGHTA, CDR2 FQGNSA. The ends were cut back, 8 bases at V and 3 bases at J, with 14 bases in the middle. For the CDR3, the DNA is TGTGCCAGCGCACCTCCGGGCGCCAATCAGCCCCAGCATTTT. Translated: CASAPPGANQPQHF.

This chain connects TRBV20-1 to TRBJ1-1; D is unresolved. This CDR3 is built from 9 residues. CDR1 and CDR2 (germline): DFQATT, SNEGSKA (reference sequence). The CDR3 DNA reads TGCACCGTCGGGGATGAAGCTTTCTTT. Its translation: CTVGDEAFF.

This clonotype was found many times. The chain has TRBV6-2 or TRBV6-3 and TRBJ2-1; D remains unclear. Germline assignment: CDR1 MNHEY and CDR2 SVGEGT. V lost 4 bases and J 7 bases, leaving 8 bases between the germline ends. This CDR3 has 12 residues. The DNA of the CDR3 is TGTGCCAGCAGTTCCTACCTAAATGAGCAGTTCTTC. It codes for CASSSYLNEQFF.

J is TRBJ2-1 and V is TRBV2; D tentatively reads TRBD1 or TRBD2 (5 bases each). Germline CDR1 reads SNHLY; CDR2 reads FYNNEI. The CDR3 is 14 residues long. V lost 6 bases to trimming and J lost 9 bases, with 18 bases between them. The CDR3 loop reads CASSPRRRDGEQFF. In DNA, the CDR3 is TGTGCCAGCAGCCCCCGGCGACGGGACGGTGAGCAGTTCTTC.

This clonotype was counted only a few times. The chain has TRBV2 and TRBJ2-2; maybe TRBD1 (6 bases). V gave up 4 bases and J gave up 5 bases, with 11 bases separating them. CDR3 length: 14 amino acids. Looked up from germline, CDR1 is SNHLY and CDR2 is FYNNEI. CDR3 sequence (DNA): TGTGCCAGCAGTGCGGAAGGGGGAACCGGGGAGCTGTTTTTT. Its translation is CASSAEGGTGELFF.

V is TRBV13 and J is TRBJ2-7; TRBD2 agrees at 12 bases. In germline, CDR1 is PRHDT, CDR2 FYEKMQ (reference sequence). The J segment lost 2 bases and the V segment lost 5 bases, leaving 7 bases of the junction unmatched. The CDR3 runs to 16 residues. CDR3 protein: CASSEPTSGRTYEQYF. The CDR3 bases are TGTGCCAGCAGCGAGCCGACTAGCGGGAGAACCTACGAGCAGTACTTC.

The chain combines TRBV7-6 with TRBJ2-2; D is unresolved. The germline V and J ends were trimmed by 1 base and 5 bases, with 11 bases remaining between them. The CDR3 is 15 amino acids. Looked up from germline, CDR1 is SGHVS and CDR2 is FNYEAQ. The CDR3 DNA reads TGTGCCAGCAGCTTAGGGGCAGTAGAGACCGGGGAGCTGTTTTTT. This gives the protein CASSLGAVETGELFF.

The rearrangement uses TRBV5-6 and TRBJ2-7; TRBD1 matches 8 bases. Per germline, CDR1 SGHDT and CDR2 YYEEEE. CDR3 size: 15 residues. The V and J ends lost 0 bases and 5 bases, in that order; junction bases with no gene match: 7. The CDR3 is CASSLAGQGAHEQYF. In nucleotides, the CDR3 is TGTGCCAGCAGCTTGGCCGGGCAGGGGGCCCACGAGCAGTACTTC.

The rearrangement joins TRBV20-1 to TRBJ2-7; D remains unclear. V was trimmed by 6 bases and J by 4 bases, leaving 10 bases between them. Germline V gene sequence: CDR1 DFQATT, CDR2 SNEGSKA (reference sequence). The CDR3 spans 11 residues. For the CDR3, the DNA is TGCAGTGCCTTTCCCGGTTACGAGCAGTACTTC. As protein: CSAFPGYEQYF.

This chain uses TRBV11-2 with TRBJ2-5; no reliable D call. V lost 0 bases and J 5 bases, leaving 13 bases between the germline ends. The germline gives CDR1 SGHAT, CDR2 FQNNGV. This CDR3 comprises 15 residues. The CDR3: CASSLDPGSRETQYF. CDR3 nucleotides: TGTGCCAGCAGCTTAGATCCCGGTAGCCGGGAGACCCAGTACTTC.

This clonotype was seen a few times. This chain connects TRBV6-1 to TRBJ2-3; 8 bases map to TRBD1. This CDR3 has 16 amino acids. Trimming removed 6 bases from V and 1 base from J; junction bases left unmatched: 9. Per germline, CDR1 MNHNS and CDR2 SASEGT. CDR3 sequence: CASRPTDRAGTDTQYF. The CDR3 nucleotides are TGTGCCAGCAGACCTACGGACAGGGCTGGCACAGATACGCAGTATTTT.

The rearrangement links TRBV4-3 to TRBJ2-7; 9 positions match TRBD2. The germline CDR1 and CDR2 sequences are LGHNA and YSLEER. The CDR3 runs to 15 residues. Trimming cost V 0 bases and J 6 bases; bases outside gene matches: 6. CDR3 amino acids: CASSQDLRGGGEQYF. As DNA, the CDR3 is TGCGCCAGCAGCCAAGATTTGCGGGGGGGTGGCGAGCAGTACTTC.

The chain links TRBV20-1 to TRBJ1-5, with D possibly being TRBD1 (5 bases). This CDR3 spans 15 amino acids. V was clipped by 5 bases and J by 5 bases, with 19 bases between them. CDR1 is DFQATT and CDR2 is SNEGSKA in the germline V gene (reference sequence). This chain's CDR3 is CSAQIKLGRDQPQHF. The CDR3 DNA reads as TGCAGTGCTCAGATTAAGTTGGGCAGGGATCAGCCCCAGCATTTT.

This clonotype appeared a few times. The J gene is TRBJ2-5, the V gene TRBV5-1, with D perhaps TRBD1 (6 bases). CDR1 is SGHRS and CDR2 is YFSETQ in the germline V gene. Trimming took off 4 bases at V and 6 bases at J, with 22 bases between the two ends. The CDR3 has 16 amino acids. The CDR3 here is CASSGDRYRVLKTQYF. The CDR3, as DNA: TGCGCCAGCAGCGGCGACAGGTACCGGGTGTTGAAGACCCAGTACTTC.

The chain joins TRBV12-3 or TRBV12-4 to TRBJ1-1; no definite D call. Trimming stripped 2 bases from V and 6 bases from J, with 13 bases between. This CDR3 spans 14 amino acids. CDR3 amino acids: CASSLTAQSAEAFF. The CDR3 DNA follows: TGTGCCAGCAGTTTAACGGCACAGTCCGCTGAAGCTTTCTTT.

The genes are TRBV20-1 and TRBJ2-5; D unclear. Germline CDR1 is DFQATT and CDR2 is SNEGSKA (reference sequence). The germline V and J ends were trimmed by 4 bases and 5 bases, with 17 bases remaining between them. The CDR3 runs 14 residues. CDR3 loop: CSATERSWSETQYF. As DNA, the CDR3 is TGCAGTGCTACAGAGAGATCCTGGTCGGAGACCCAGTACTTC.

This chain uses TRBV24-1 with TRBJ2-1; unclear D gene. This CDR3 has 14 amino acids. V lost 5 bases, J lost 2 bases, and 9 bases lay in between. CDR1 KGHDR and CDR2 SFDVKD come from the germline V gene. CDR3 sequence reads: CATSGSRTYNEQFF. As DNA, the CDR3 is TGTGCCACCAGTGGTAGCCGAACCTACAATGAGCAGTTCTTC.

The rearrangement uses TRBV19 and TRBJ1-2; D not certain. CDR3 length equals 12 residues. Trimming took off 5 bases at V and 7 bases at J, with 11 bases between the two ends. CDR1 and CDR2 (germline): LNHDA, SQIVND (reference sequence). In nucleotides, the CDR3 is TGTGCCAGTAGTGCTTGGTTCGCTGGCTACACCTTC. It specifies CASSAWFAGYTF.

Only a few counts were recorded for this clonotype. The chain carries TRBV7-2 and TRBJ1-6, with 11 bases fitting TRBD1. V shed 11 bases, J shed 10 bases, and the junction held 7 bases outside the gene matches. CDR1 and CDR2 from the germline V gene are SGHTA and FQGNSA. There are 13 residues in the CDR3. CDR3 sequence reads: CASRGQGASPLHF. As DNA, the CDR3 is TGTGCCTCCCGAGGACAGGGGGCGTCACCCCTCCACTTT.

The rearrangement joins TRBV7-2 to TRBJ1-5, with D perhaps TRBD1 (5 bases). V dropped 4 bases and J dropped 1 base, with 14 bases sitting between them. Germline V gene data show CDR1 as SGHTA and CDR2 as FQGNSA. The CDR3 is made up of 16 amino acids. The CDR3 DNA is TGTGCCAGCAGCTCCAATCAGGGTAGGAGCAATCAGCCCCAGCATTTT. This translates into CASSSNQGRSNQPQHF.